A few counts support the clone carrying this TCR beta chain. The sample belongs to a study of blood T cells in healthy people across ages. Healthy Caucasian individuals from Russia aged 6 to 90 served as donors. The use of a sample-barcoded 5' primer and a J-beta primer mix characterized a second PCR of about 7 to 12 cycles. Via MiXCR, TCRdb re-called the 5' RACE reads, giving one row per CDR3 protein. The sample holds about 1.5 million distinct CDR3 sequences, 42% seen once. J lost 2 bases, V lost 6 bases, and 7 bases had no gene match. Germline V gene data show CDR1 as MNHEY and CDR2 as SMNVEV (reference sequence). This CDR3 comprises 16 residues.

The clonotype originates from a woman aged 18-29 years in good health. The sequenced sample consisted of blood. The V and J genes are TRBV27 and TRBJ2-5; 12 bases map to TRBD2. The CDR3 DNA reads TGTGCCAGCAGGGGACTAGCGGGCTACCAACAAGAGACCCAGTACTTC. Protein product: CASRGLAGYQQETQYF.